This entry is about one TCR beta chain. The data belong to a study of T cell changes during pregnancy in multiple sclerosis. Deletions cut 9 bases from V and 5 bases from J, with 19 bases between. The CDR3 is 14 residues long. Germline assignment: CDR1 LNHDA and CDR2 SQIVND (reference sequence). Sequencing was performed with immunoSEQ multiplex PCR; in TCRdb, only in-frame clones are kept and a portion is missing. The table includes 85,000 to 100,000 clones, almost 95% detected once. The sequences come from peripheral blood, collected in the first trimester of pregnancy. This TCR was sampled from a female donor with multiple sclerosis, enrolled in a pregnancy study. The rearrangement links TRBV19 to TRBJ1-1; no reliable D call. In DNA form, the CDR3 reads TGTGCCAGCCTGGAGAAGGCGCGGAGGACTGAAGCTTTCTTT. Translation: CASLEKARRTEAFF.